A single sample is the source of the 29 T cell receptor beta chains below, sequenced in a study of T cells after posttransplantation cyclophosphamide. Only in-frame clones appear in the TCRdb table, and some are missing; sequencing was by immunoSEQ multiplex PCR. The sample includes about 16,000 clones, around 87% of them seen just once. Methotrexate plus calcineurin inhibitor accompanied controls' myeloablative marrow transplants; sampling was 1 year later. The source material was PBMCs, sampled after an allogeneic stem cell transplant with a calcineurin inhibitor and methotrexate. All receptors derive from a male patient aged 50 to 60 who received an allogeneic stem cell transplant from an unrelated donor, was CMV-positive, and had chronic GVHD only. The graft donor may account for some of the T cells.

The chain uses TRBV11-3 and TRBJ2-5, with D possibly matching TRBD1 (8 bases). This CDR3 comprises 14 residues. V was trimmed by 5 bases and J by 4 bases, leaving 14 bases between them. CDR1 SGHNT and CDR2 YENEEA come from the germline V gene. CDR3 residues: CASSHRGGIETQYF. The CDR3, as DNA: TGTGCCAGCAGCCACAGGGGGGGAATAGAGACCCAGTACTTC.

This CDR3 is CASSPERTRIEEQYF. CDR3 in DNA: TGCGCCAGCAGCCCCGAACGGACTAGAATAGAAGAGCAGTACTTC. This chain connects TRBV4-1 to TRBJ2-7, with 7 positions matching TRBD2. Per germline, CDR1 MGHRA and CDR2 YSYEKL. This CDR3 has 15 amino acids. Unmatched junction bases numbered 13, after V lost 4 bases and J lost 7 bases.

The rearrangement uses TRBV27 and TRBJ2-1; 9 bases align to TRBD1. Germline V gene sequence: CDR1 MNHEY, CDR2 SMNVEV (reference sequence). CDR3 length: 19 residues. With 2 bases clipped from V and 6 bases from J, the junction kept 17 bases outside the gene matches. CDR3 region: CASSLTGTGNPLLLNEQFF. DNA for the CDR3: TGTGCCAGCAGTTTAACCGGGACAGGGAATCCCCTACTACTCAATGAGCAGTTCTTC.

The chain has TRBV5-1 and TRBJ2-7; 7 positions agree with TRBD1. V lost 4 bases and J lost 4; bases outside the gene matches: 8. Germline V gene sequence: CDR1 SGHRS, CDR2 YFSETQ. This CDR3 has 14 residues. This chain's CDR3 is CASSPWDSGYEQYF. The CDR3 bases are TGCGCCAGCAGCCCCTGGGACAGCGGTTACGAGCAGTACTTC. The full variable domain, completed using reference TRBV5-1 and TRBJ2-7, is KAGVTQTPRYLIKTRGQQVTLSCSPISGHRSVSWYQQTPGQGLQFLFEYFSETQRNKGNFPGRFSGRQFSNSRSEMNVSTLELGDSALYLCASSPWDSGYEQYFGPGTRLTVT.

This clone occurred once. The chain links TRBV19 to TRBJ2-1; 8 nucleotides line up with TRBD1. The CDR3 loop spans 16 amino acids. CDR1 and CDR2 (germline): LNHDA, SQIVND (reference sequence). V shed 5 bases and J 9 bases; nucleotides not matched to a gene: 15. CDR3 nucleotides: TGTGCCAGTAGTCATCGGCCAGGGGGCGGTTCTGGTGAGCAGTTCTTC. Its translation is CASSHRPGGGSGEQFF.

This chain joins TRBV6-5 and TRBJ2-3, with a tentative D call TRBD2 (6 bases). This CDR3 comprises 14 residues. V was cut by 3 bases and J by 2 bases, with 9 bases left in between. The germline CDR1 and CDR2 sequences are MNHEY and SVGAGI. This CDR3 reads CASSYTSYTDTQYF. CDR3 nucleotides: TGTGCCAGCAGTTATACTAGCTACACAGATACGCAGTATTTT.

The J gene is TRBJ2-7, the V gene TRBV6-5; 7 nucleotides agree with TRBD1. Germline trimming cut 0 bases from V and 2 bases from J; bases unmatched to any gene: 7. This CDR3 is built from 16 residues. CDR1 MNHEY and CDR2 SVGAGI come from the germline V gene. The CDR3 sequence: CASSYSRYGTAYEQYF. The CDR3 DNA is TGTGCCAGCAGTTACTCCCGTTACGGGACAGCCTACGAGCAGTACTTC.

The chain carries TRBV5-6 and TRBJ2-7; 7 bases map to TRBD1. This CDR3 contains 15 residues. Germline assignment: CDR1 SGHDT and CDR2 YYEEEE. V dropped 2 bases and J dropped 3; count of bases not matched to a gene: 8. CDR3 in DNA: TGTGCCAGCAGCTTTGGGGACAGCCGTTTCTACGAGCAGTACTTC. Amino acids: CASSFGDSRFYEQYF.

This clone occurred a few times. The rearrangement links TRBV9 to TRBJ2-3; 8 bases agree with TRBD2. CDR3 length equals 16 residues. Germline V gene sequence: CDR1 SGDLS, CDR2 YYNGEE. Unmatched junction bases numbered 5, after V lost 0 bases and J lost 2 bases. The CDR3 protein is CASSVGAGGLTDTQYF. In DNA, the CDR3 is TGTGCCAGCAGCGTAGGGGCGGGAGGACTCACAGATACGCAGTATTTT.

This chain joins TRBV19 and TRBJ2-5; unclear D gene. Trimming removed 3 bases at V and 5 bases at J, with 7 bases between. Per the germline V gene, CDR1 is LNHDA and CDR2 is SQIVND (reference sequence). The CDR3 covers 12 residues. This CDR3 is CASSIRSETQYF. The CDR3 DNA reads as TGTGCCAGTAGTATCCGAAGCGAGACCCAGTACTTC.

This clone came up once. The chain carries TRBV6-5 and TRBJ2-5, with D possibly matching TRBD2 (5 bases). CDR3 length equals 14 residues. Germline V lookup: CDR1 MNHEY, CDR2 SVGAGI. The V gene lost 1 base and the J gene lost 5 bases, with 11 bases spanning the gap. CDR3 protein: CASSYWASRETQYF. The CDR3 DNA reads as TGTGCCAGCAGTTACTGGGCTAGCCGCGAGACCCAGTACTTC.

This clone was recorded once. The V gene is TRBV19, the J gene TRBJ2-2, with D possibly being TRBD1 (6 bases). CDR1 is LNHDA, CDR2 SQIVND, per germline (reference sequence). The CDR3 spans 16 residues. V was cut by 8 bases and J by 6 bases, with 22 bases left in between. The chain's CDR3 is CASQDYRTEVAGELFF. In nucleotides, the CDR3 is TGTGCCAGTCAGGATTATCGGACAGAAGTTGCCGGGGAGCTGTTTTTT.

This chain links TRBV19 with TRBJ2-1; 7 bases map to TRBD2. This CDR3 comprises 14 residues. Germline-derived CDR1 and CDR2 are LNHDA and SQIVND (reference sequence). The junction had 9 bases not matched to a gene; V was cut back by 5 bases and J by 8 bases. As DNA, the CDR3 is TGTGCCAGTAGTGAATTGCTAGCGGCCCATGAGCAGTTCTTC. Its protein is CASSELLAAHEQFF. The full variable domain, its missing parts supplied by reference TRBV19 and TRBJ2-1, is DGGITQSPKYLFRKEGQNVTLSCEQNLNHDAMYWYRQDPGQGLRLIYYSQIVNDFQKGDIAEGYSVSREKKESFPLTVTSAQKNPTAFYLCASSELLAAHEQFFGPGTRLTVL.

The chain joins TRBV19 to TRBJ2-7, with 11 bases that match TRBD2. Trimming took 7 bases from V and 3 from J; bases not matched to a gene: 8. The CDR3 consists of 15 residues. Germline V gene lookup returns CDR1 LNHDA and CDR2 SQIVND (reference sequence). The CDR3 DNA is TGTGCCAGTATTGGGACTAGCGGAGCGGGCTACGAGCAGTACTTC. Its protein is CASIGTSGAGYEQYF.

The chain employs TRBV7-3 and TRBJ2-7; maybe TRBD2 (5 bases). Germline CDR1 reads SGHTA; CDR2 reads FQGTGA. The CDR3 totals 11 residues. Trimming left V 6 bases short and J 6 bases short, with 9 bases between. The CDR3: CASRARGEQYF. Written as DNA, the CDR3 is TGTGCCAGCAGGGCTCGGGGCGAGCAGTACTTC.

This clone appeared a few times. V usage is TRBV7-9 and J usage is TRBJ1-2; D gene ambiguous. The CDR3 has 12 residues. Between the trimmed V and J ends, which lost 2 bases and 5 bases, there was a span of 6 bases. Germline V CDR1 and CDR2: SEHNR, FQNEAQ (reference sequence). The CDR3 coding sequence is TGTGCCAGCAGCTTAACAGAATATGGCTACACCTTC. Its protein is CASSLTEYGYTF.

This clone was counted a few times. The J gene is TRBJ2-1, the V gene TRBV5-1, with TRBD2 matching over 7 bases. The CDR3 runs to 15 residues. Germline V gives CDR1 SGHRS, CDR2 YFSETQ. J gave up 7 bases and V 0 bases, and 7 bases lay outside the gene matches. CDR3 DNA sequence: TGCGCCAGCAGCTTGGTAAAGGCGGGGGTGAATGAGCAGTTCTTC. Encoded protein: CASSLVKAGVNEQFF.

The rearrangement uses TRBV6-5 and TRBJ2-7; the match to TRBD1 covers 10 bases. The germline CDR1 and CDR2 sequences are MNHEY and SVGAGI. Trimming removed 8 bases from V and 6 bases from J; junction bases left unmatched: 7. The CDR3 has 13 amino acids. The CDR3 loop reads CASSRDRGGEQYF. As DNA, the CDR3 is TGTGCCAGCTCTAGGGACAGGGGAGGCGAGCAGTACTTC.

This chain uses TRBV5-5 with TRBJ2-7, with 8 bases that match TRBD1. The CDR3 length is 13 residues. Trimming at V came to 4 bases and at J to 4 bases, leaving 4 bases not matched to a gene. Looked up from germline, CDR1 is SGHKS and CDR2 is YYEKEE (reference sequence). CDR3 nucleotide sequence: TGTGCCAGCAGCCTCCGGGACAGGTACGAGCAGTACTTC. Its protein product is CASSLRDRYEQYF.

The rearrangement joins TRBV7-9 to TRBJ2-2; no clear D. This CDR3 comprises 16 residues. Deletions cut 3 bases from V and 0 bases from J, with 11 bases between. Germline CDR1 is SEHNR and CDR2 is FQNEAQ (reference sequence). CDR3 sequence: CASSLEPVANTGELFF. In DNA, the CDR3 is TGTGCCAGCAGCTTGGAGCCGGTCGCGAACACCGGGGAGCTGTTTTTT. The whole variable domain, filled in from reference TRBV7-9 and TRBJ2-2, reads DTGVSQNPRHKITKRGQNVTFRCDPISEHNRLYWYRQTLGQGPEFLTYFQNEAQLEKSRLLSDRFSAERPKGSFSTLEIQRTEQGDSAMYLCASSLEPVANTGELFFGEGSRLTVL.

The CDR3 is CASSQWGWGLNHCWRYEQYF. In DNA, the CDR3 is TGTGCCAGCAGCCAATGGGGGTGGGGACTTAACCACTGTTGGCGCTACGAGCAGTACTTC. The chain couples TRBV14 to TRBJ2-7; possible D gene TRBD2, 6 bases. The V and J ends lost 2 bases and 3 bases respectively, with 29 bases between them. CDR1 and CDR2 (germline): SGHDN, FVKESK. This CDR3 region has 20 residues.

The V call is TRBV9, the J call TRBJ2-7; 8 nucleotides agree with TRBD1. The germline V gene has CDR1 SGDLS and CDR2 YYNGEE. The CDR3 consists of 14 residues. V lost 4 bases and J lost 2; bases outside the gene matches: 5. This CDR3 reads CASSPGQGPYEQYF. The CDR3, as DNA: TGTGCCAGCAGCCCAGGACAGGGCCCCTACGAGCAGTACTTC. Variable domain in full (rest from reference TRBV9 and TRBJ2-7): DSGVTQTPKHLITATGQRVTLRCSPRSGDLSVYWYQQSLDQGLQFLIQYYNGEERAKGNILERFSAQQFPDLHSELNLSSLELGDSALYFCASSPGQGPYEQYFGPGTRLTVT.

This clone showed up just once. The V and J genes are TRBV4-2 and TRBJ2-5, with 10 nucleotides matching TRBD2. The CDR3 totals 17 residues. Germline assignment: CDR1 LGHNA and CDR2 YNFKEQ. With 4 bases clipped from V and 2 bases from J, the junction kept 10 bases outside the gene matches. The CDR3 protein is CASSRGADSGGQETQYF. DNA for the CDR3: TGTGCCAGCAGCCGAGGGGCTGATAGCGGGGGGCAAGAGACCCAGTACTTC.

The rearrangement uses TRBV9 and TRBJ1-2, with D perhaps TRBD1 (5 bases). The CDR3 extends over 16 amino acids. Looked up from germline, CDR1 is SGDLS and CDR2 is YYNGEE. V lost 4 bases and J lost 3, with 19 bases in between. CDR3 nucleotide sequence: TGTGCCAGCAGCTCTAGTCTGACAGTAACATACTATGGCTACACCTTC. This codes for CASSSSLTVTYYGYTF.

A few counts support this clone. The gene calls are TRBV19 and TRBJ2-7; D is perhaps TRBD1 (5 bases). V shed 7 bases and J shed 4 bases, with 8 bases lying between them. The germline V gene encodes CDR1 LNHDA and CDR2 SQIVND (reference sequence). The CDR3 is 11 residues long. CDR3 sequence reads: CASKGEYEQYF. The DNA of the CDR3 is TGTGCCAGTAAAGGGGAATACGAGCAGTACTTC.

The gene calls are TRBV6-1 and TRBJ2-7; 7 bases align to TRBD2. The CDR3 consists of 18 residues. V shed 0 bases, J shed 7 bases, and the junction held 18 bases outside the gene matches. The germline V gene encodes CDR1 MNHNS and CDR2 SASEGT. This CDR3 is CASSEALPMSREVGEQYF. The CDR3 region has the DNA TGTGCCAGCAGTGAAGCATTGCCAATGTCCCGGGAGGTAGGGGAGCAGTACTTC.

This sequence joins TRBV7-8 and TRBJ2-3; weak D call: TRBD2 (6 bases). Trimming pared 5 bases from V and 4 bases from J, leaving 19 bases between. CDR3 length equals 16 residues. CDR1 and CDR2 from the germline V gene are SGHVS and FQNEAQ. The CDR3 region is CASSDSGTQGADTQYF. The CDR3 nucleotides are TGTGCCAGCAGCGACTCCGGGACTCAGGGTGCAGATACGCAGTATTTT.

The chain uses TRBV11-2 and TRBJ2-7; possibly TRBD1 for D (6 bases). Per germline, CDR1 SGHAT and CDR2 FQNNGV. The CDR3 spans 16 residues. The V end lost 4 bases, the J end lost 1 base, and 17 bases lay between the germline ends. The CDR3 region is CASSSHPTGDSYEQYF. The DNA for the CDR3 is TGTGCCAGCAGCTCACACCCGACAGGTGATTCCTACGAGCAGTACTTC.

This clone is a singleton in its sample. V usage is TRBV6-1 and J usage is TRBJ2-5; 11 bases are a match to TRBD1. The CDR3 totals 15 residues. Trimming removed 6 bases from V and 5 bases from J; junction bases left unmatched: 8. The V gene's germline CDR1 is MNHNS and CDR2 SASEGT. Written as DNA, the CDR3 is TGTGCCAGCAGCTCAAGGACAGGGGGCGCGGAGACCCAGTACTTC. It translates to CASSSRTGGAETQYF.